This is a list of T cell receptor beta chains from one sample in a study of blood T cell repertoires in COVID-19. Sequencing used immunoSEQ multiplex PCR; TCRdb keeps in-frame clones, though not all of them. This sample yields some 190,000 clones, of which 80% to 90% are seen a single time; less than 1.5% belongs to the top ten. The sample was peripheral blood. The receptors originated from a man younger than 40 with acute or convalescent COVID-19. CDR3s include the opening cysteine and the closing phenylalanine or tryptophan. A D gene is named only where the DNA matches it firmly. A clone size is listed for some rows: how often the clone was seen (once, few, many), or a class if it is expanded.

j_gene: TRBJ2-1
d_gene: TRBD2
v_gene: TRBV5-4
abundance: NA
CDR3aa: CASSSSGTSGYNEQFF
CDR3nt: TGTGCCAGCAGCTCCTCCGGGACTAGCGGCTACAATGAGCAGTTCTTC

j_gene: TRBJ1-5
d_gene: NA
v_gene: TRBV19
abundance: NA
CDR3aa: CASSLGAGQPQHF
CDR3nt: TGTGCCAGTAGTTTGGGGGCTGGACAGCCCCAGCATTTT

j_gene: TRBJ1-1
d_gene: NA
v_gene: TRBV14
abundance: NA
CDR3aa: CASSPRVGTEAFF
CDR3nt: TGTGCCAGCAGCCCGAGGGTGGGGACTGAAGCTTTCTTT

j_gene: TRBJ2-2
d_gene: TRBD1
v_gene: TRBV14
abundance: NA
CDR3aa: CASSPIGDSRLELFF
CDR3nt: TGTGCCAGCAGCCCTATAGGGGACAGCAGGTTGGAGCTGTTTTTT

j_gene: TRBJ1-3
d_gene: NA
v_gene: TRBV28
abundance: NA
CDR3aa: CASRPNRGGFRSGNTIYF
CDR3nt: TGTGCCAGCAGACCTAATAGGGGTGGTTTTAGGTCTGGAAACACCATATATTTT

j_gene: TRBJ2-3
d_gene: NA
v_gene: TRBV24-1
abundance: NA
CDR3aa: CATSDRGTQYF
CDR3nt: TGTGCCACCAGTGACCGAGGTACGCAGTATTTT

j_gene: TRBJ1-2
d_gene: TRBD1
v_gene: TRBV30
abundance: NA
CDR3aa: CAWSVGTGLNYGYTF
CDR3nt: TGTGCCTGGAGTGTAGGGACAGGGCTTAACTATGGCTACACCTTC

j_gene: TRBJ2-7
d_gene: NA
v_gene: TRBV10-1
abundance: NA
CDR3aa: CASSDRVPYEQYF
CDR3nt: TGCGCCAGCAGTGATCGGGTCCCCTACGAGCAGTACTTC

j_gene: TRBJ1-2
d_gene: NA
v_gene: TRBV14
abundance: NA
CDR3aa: CASSPQGYGYTF
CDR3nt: TGTGCCAGCAGCCCTCAGGGCTATGGCTACACCTTC

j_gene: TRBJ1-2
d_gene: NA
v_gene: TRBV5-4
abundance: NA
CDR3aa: CASSWQGYYGYTF
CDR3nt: TGTGCCAGCAGCTGGCAGGGCTACTATGGCTACACCTTC

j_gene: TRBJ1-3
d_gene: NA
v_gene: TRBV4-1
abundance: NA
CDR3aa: CASSQDILSGNTIYF
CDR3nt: TGCGCCAGCAGCCAAGACATACTCTCTGGAAACACCATATATTTT

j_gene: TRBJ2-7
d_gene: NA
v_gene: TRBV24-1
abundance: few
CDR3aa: CATSEGHLYEQYF
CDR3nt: TGTGCCACCAGTGAGGGACACCTCTACGAGCAGTACTTC

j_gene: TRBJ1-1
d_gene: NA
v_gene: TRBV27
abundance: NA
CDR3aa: CASSLSRQNTEAFF
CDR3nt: TGTGCCAGCAGTTTATCGAGACAAAACACTGAAGCTTTCTTT

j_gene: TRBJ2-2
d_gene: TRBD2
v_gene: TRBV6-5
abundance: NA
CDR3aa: CASSLRLAGGPGLFF
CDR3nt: TGTGCCAGCAGTCTTCGACTAGCGGGGGGGCCGGGGCTGTTTTTT

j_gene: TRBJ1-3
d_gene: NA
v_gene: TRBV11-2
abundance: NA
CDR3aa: CASSRTGGGTGNTIYF
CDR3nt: TGTGCCAGCAGCCGAACTGGTGGGGGCACAGGAAACACCATATATTTT

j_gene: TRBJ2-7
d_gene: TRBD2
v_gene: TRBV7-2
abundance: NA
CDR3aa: CASSPTSGALSEQYF
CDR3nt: TGTGCCAGCAGCCCGACTAGCGGGGCGCTTAGCGAGCAGTACTTC